Presented here are 10 T cell receptor beta chains from one specimen sequenced in a study of T cells after yellow fever vaccination. In TCRdb, the 5' RACE reads were re-called with MiXCR into one record per CDR3 protein. Altogether about 75,000 distinct CDR3 sequences are present, about 7.2% being singletons, with the ten largest covering around 28%. The sample was CD8+ T cells sorted from PBMCs, taken more than 8 days after the first yellow fever vaccination. The receptors come from a young man who received the YFV17D yellow fever vaccine.

This chain links TRBV5-5 with TRBJ2-1, with D uncertain. The CDR3 runs 15 residues. CDR1 and CDR2 from the germline V gene are SGHKS and YYEKEE (reference sequence). V lost 0 bases, J lost 2 bases, and 9 bases lay in between. In DNA form, the CDR3 reads TGTGCCAGCAGCTTGGTATCTACCCCCTACAATGAGCAGTTCTTC. Translation gives CASSLVSTPYNEQFF.

In its sample, this clonotype was seen many times. V and J are TRBV19 and TRBJ1-1; maybe TRBD1 (6 bases). Looked up from germline, CDR1 is LNHDA and CDR2 is SQIVND (reference sequence). The CDR3 spans 10 residues. CDR3 region: CAAGDTEAFF. As DNA, the CDR3 is TGTGCAGCAGGGGACACTGAAGCTTTCTTT.

This clonotype was seen at least ten times. This sequence joins TRBV27 and TRBJ2-3; D is possibly TRBD2 (5 bases). The V end was cut by 3 bases, the J end by 8 bases, with 12 bases between. CDR1 and CDR2 (germline): MNHEY, SMNVEV (reference sequence). The CDR3 is 13 amino acids. CDR3 sequence: CASSLVTGFTQYF. The DNA for the CDR3 is TGTGCCAGCAGTTTGGTCACGGGGTTTACGCAGTATTTT.

This clonotype was counted many times. The chain carries TRBV7-2 and TRBJ2-1, with D possibly matching TRBD2 (6 bases). Germline V CDR1 and CDR2: SGHTA, FQGNSA. The germline V and J ends were trimmed by 1 base and 1 base, with 8 bases remaining between them. The CDR3 has 15 amino acids. The DNA for the CDR3 is TGTGCCAGCAGCTTAGAGGGGACTTCCTACAATGAGCAGTTCTTC. This gives the protein CASSLEGTSYNEQFF.

This rearrangement joins TRBV7-8 to TRBJ2-7; D gene unclear. From germline, CDR1 is SGHVS and CDR2 FQNEAQ. The V end lost 0 bases, the J end lost 2 bases, and 8 bases lay between the germline ends. This CDR3 region has 14 residues. Written as DNA, the CDR3 is TGTGCCAGCAGCTTAGCGGGCGAAACCTACGAGCAGTACGTC. Residues: CASSLAGETYEQYV.

In its sample, this clonotype was seen a few times. V usage is TRBV27 and J usage is TRBJ1-1; D unresolved. The V end was cut by 5 bases, the J end by 0 bases, with 10 bases between. Germline-derived CDR1 and CDR2 are MNHEY and SMNVEV (reference sequence). The CDR3 loop spans 14 amino acids. The CDR3 DNA reads TGTGCCAGCAGTCGACGCGGTGTGAACACTGAAGCTTTCTTT. Residues: CASSRRGVNTEAFF.

In the case of this clonotype: Given a much more abundant clone one base away, this may be a read error. The V gene is TRBV29-1, the J gene TRBJ2-5; D is unclear. The CDR3 runs to 11 residues. Germline CDR1 SQVTM, CDR2 ANQGSEA. V lost 6 bases and J lost 7, with 12 bases in between. The CDR3 sequence: CSVPEHGTQYF. The CDR3 DNA sequence: TGCAGCGTGCCAGAGCATGGGACCCAGTACTTC.

The V gene is TRBV7-9, the J gene TRBJ2-7; no clear D. The CDR3 is made up of 12 amino acids. The germline CDR1 and CDR2 sequences are SEHNR and FQNEAQ (reference sequence). The V and J ends lost 2 bases and 3 bases respectively, with 5 bases between them. This chain's CDR3 is CASSLKSYEQYV. In DNA, the CDR3 is TGTGCCAGCAGCTTAAAGAGCTACGAGCAGTACGTC.

The sample holds a few counts of this clonotype. The chain uses TRBV14 and TRBJ1-1; D gene unclear. V lost 0 bases, J lost 1 base, and 6 bases lay in between. Germline CDR1 and CDR2: SGHDN and FVKESK. The CDR3 is 14 amino acids. The CDR3 bases are TGTGCCAGCAGCCAAGAGGTCGCGAACACTGAAGCTTTCTTT. Protein sequence: CASSQEVANTEAFF.

This chain joins TRBV7-9 and TRBJ2-7; D possibly corresponds to TRBD2 (5 bases). Germline V gene lookup returns CDR1 SEHNR and CDR2 FQNEAQ (reference sequence). With 5 bases removed from V and 0 bases from J, the gap between germline ends came to 17 bases. The length of the CDR3 is 16 residues. Written as DNA, the CDR3 is TGTGCCAGCAGCCCCCGGGAAGCGGTAGGCTCCTACGAGCAGTACGTC. It codes for CASSPREAVGSYEQYV.